Shown below are 8 T cell receptor beta chains from a single sample sequenced in a study of Graves' ophthalmopathy and Graves' hyperthyroidism. Using RNA transcripts, the TCR beta CDR3 regions were amplified. Investigators did first-round RT-PCR with HTBI primers, then second-round multiplex PCR. TCRdb reanalysed the multiplex PCR reads using MiXCR and keeps one entry per CDR3 protein. Of 680,000 or so distinct CDR3 sequences listed, 20% to 25% are singletons. What was sequenced was peripheral blood. Receptors originate from a woman between 18 and 29 years old with stable Graves' hyperthyroidism. Some clones in this sample may be carry-over from other donors' samples.

V gene TRBV12-3 or TRBV12-4 combines with J gene TRBJ2-7, with 8 positions matching TRBD2. After removal of 3 bases from V and 2 bases from J, the junction contained 6 bases not matched to a gene. The CDR3 sequence is 15 residues long. The CDR3 nucleotides read TGTGCCAGCAGTTTTAGCGGGATCAGGGCCTACGAGCAGTACTTC. Residues: CASSFSGIRAYEQYF.

This rearrangement joins TRBV30 to TRBJ2-7; no clear D. Germline CDR1 is GTSNPN and CDR2 is SVGIG (reference sequence). This CDR3 region has 13 residues. Trimming took 4 bases from V and 0 from J, leaving 10 bases between them. CDR3: CAWKALSSYEQYF. The CDR3 DNA is TGTGCCTGGAAGGCTCTTAGCTCCTACGAGCAGTACTTC.

This clonotype occurred many times. The CDR3 sequence is CASSLGGGTWAQYF. The CDR3 region has the DNA TGTGCCAGCAGCTTAGGAGGGGGTACATGGGCCCAGTACTTC. The chain combines TRBV7-3 with TRBJ2-5; D possibly matches TRBD1 or TRBD2 (6 bases each). CDR1 is SGHTA, CDR2 FQGTGA, per germline. Trimming took off 2 bases at V and 9 bases at J, with 16 bases between the two ends. The CDR3 has 14 amino acids.

In its sample, this clonotype was seen many times. The chain has TRBV7-2 and TRBJ2-7; no firm D call. The CDR3 extends over 11 amino acids. V was pared by 2 bases and J by 7 bases, with 6 bases between. Germline values: CDR1 SGHTA, CDR2 FQGNSA. Written as DNA, the CDR3 is TGTGCCAGCAGCTTACTCCGGGAGCAGTACTTC. Amino acids: CASSLLREQYF.

This chain connects TRBV3-1 to TRBJ2-7; no reliable D call. The CDR3 is 14 amino acids. The germline V and J ends were trimmed by 0 bases and 6 bases, with 12 bases remaining between them. The V gene's germline CDR1 is LGHDT and CDR2 YNNKEL (reference sequence). The CDR3 is CASSQDLSPAEQYF. DNA for the CDR3: TGTGCCAGCAGCCAAGATCTTAGCCCCGCCGAGCAGTACTTC.

In its sample, this clonotype was seen a few times. This chain joins TRBV30 and TRBJ2-2, with a weak D call TRBD1 (6 bases). V lost 2 bases, J lost 1 base, and 8 bases lay in between. This CDR3 has 14 residues. Germline lookup yields CDR1 GTSNPN and CDR2 SVGIG (reference sequence). The DNA of the CDR3 is TGTGCCTGGAGTAAGGGGGAGAACACCGGGGAGCTGTTTTTT. Protein: CAWSKGENTGELFF.

A single count supports this clonotype. J is TRBJ1-6 and V is TRBV7-9; the D gene is possibly TRBD1 (6 bases). The CDR3 contains 13 residues. V shed 4 bases and J shed 12 bases, with 13 bases lying between them. Germline CDR1 and CDR2: SEHNR and FQNEAQ (reference sequence). The CDR3 protein is CASSSLTGGPLHF. The CDR3 DNA follows: TGTGCCAGCAGCTCCCTGACAGGTGGACCCCTCCACTTT.

There are many counts of this clonotype. The chain carries TRBV6-5 and TRBJ1-5; D unresolved. This CDR3 spans 16 amino acids. Looked up from germline, CDR1 is MNHEY and CDR2 is SVGAGI. V was trimmed by 4 bases and J by 0 bases, leaving 13 bases between them. The CDR3 bases are TGTGCCAGCAGTTCTGGGGTTACTTATAGCAATCAGCCCCAGCATTTT. This gives the protein CASSSGVTYSNQPQHF.